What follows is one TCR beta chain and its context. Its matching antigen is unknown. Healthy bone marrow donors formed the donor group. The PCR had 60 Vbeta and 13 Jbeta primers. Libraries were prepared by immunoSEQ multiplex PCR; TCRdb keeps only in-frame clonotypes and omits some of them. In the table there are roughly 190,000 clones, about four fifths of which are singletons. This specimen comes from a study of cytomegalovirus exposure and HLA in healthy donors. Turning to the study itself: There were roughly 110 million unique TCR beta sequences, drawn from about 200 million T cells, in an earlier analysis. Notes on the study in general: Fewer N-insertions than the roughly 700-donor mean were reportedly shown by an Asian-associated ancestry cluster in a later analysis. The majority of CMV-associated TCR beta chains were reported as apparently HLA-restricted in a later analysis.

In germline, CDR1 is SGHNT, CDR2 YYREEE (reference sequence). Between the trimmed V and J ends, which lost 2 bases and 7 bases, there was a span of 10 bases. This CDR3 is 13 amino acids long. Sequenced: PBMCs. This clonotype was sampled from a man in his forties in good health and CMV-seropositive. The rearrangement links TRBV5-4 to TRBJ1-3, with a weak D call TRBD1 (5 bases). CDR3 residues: CASSFGRGNTIYF. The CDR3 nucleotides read TGTGCCAGCAGCTTCGGTAGGGGCAACACCATATATTTT. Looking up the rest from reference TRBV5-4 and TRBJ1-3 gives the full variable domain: ETGVTQSPTHLIKTRGQQVTLRCSSQSGHNTVSWYQQALGQGPQFIFQYYREEENGRGNFPPRFSGLQFPNYSSELNVNALELDDSALYLCASSFGRGNTIYFGEGSWLTVV.